Following are 5 T cell receptor beta chains from one sample sequenced in a study of T cells after yellow fever vaccination. TCRdb re-derived calls from the 5' RACE reads in MiXCR, one entry per CDR3 protein. The sample has 10,000 to 15,000 distinct CDR3 sequences; about 6% are singletons. The specimen was PBMCs, either bulk or a sorted T-cell subset (CD4+, CD8+, memory, or dextramer-sorted; not recorded which), collected on the day of the yellow fever booster vaccination. Receptor source: a man younger than 45 who received the YFV17D yellow fever vaccine.

In this sample, this clonotype is medium-sized (0.01 to 0.1%). The chain carries TRBV7-7 and TRBJ2-3; possible D gene TRBD1, 6 bases. Germline V gene lookup returns CDR1 SSHAT and CDR2 FNYEAQ (reference sequence). The CDR3 loop spans 13 amino acids. V dropped 3 bases and J dropped 5 bases, with 9 bases sitting between them. CDR3 DNA: TGTGCCAGCAGCTTTTCAGGGGAAGATACGCAGTATTTT. Its protein product is CASSFSGEDTQYF. The full variable domain, completed using reference TRBV7-7 and TRBJ2-3, is GAGVSQSPRYKVTKRGQDVTLRCDPISSHATLYWYQQALGQGPEFLTYFNYEAQPDKSGLPSDRFSAERPEGSISTLTIQRTEQRDSAMYRCASSFSGEDTQYFGPGTRLTVL.

This clonotype is labeled as medium-sized. V gene TRBV3-1 combines with J gene TRBJ2-7; D not resolved. The germline V gene has CDR1 LGHDT and CDR2 YNNKEL (reference sequence). With 2 bases removed from V and 3 bases from J, the gap between germline ends came to 11 bases. The CDR3 has 14 amino acids. CDR3 bases: TGTGCCAGCAGCCAAAGGACGGTGAACTACGAGCAGTACTTC. Its protein product is CASSQRTVNYEQYF.

The table lists this clonotype with many counts. At one of its ends the junction is not consistent with the germline gene, which may arise from a read error. The gene calls are TRBV20-1 and TRBJ1-4; TRBD1 aligns across 12 bases. This CDR3 comprises 13 residues. Per the germline V gene, CDR1 is DFQATT and CDR2 is SNEGSKA (reference sequence). CDR3: CSAFRDRGLPLVF. In nucleotides, the CDR3 is TGCAGTGCTTTCCGGGACAGGGGGCTCCCCCTTGTTTTT.

This clonotype was seen many times. The chain carries TRBV6-2 or TRBV6-3 and TRBJ2-2; D gene uncertain. This CDR3 has 12 amino acids. V lost 4 bases and J 1 base, leaving 1 base between the germline ends. CDR1 and CDR2 (germline): MNHEY, SVGEGT. The CDR3 here is CASSWNTGELFF. The CDR3 nucleotides read TGTGCCAGCAGTTGGAACACCGGGGAGCTGTTTTTT.

In this sample, this clonotype is medium-sized. The genes are TRBV28 and TRBJ2-1; the D is unclear. V was cut by 6 bases and J by 0 bases, with 3 bases left in between. CDR1 and CDR2 (germline): MDHEN, SYDVKM. This CDR3 is 12 amino acids long. CDR3 residues: CASRVSYNEQFF. The CDR3 nucleotides are TGTGCCAGCAGGGTCTCCTACAATGAGCAGTTCTTC.